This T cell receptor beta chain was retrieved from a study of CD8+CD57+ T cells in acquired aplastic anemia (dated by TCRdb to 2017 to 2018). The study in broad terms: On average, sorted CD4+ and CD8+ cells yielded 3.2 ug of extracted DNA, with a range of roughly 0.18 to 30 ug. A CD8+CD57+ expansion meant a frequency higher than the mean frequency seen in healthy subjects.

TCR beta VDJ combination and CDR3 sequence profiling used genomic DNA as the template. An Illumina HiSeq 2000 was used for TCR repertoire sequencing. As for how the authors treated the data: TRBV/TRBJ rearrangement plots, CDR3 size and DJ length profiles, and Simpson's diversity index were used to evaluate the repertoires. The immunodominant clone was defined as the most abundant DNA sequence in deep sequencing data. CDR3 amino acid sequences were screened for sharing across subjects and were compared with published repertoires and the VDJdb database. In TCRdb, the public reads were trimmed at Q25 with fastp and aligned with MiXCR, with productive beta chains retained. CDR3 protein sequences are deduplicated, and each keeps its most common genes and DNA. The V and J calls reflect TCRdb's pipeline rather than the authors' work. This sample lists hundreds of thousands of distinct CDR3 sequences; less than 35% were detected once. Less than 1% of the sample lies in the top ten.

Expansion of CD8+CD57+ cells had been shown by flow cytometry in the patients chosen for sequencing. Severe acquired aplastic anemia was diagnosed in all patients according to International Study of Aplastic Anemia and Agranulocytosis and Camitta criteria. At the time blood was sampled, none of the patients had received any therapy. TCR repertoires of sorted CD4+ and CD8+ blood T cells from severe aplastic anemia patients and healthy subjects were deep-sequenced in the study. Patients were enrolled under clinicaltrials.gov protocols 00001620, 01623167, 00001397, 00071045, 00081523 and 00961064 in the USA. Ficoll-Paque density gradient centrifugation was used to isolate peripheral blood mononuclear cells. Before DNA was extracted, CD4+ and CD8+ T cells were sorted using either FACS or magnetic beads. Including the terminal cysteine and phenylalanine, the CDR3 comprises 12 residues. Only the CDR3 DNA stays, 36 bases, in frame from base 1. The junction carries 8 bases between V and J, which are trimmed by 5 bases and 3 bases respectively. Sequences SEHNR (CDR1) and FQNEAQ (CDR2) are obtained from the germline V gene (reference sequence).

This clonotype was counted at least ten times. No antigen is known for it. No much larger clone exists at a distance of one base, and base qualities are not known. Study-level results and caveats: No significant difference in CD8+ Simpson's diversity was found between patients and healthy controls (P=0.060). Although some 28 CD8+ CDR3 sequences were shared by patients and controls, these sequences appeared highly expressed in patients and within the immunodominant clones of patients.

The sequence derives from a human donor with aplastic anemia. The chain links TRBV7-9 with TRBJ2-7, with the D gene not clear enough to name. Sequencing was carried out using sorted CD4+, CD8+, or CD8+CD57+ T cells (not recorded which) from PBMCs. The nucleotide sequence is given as TGTGCCAGCAGCCCAGGCTACTACGAGCAGTACTTC. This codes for CASSPGYYEQYF.